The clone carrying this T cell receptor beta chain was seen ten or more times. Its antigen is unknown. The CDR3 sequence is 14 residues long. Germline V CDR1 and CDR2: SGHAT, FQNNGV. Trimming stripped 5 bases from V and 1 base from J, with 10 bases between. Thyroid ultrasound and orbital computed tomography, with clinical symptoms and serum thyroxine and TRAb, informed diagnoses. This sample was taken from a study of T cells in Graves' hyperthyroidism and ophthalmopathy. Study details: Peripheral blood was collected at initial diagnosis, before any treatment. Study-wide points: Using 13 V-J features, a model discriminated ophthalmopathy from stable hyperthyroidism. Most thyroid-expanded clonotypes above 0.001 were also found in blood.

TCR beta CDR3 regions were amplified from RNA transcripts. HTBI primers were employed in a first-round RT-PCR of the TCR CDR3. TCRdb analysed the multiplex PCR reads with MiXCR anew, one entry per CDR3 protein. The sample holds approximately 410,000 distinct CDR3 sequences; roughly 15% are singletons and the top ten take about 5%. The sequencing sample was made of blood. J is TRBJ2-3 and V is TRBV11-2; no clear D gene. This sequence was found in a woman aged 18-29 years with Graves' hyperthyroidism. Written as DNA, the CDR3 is TGTGCCAGCAGCCGACCAGGACGCACAGATACGCAGTATTTT. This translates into CASSRPGRTDTQYF. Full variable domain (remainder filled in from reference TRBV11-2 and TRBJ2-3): EAGVAQSPRYKIIEKRQSVAFWCNPISGHATLYWYQQILGQGPKLLIQFQNNGVVDDSQLPKDRFSAERLKGVDSTLKIQPAKLEDSAVYLCASSRPGRTDTQYFGPGTRLTVL.